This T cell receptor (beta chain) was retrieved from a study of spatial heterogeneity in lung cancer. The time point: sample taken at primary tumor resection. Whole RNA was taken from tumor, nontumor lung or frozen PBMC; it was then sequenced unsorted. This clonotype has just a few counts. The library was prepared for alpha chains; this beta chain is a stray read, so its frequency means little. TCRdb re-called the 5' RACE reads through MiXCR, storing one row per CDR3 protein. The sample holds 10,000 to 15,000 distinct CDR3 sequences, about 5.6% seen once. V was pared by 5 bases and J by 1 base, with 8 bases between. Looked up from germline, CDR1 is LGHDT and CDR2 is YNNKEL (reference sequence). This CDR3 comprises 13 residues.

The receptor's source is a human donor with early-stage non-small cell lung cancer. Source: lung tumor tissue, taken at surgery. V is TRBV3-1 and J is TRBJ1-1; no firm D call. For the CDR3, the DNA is TGTGCCAGCAGCTCGCAGGAGAACACTGAAGCTTTCTTT. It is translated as CASSSQENTEAFF.